This record concerns one T cell receptor beta chain sequence. Method: immunoSEQ multiplex PCR; TCRdb's copy keeps in-frame clones and lacks some. The sample holds 140,000 to 150,000 clones, around 89% seen once. This record belongs to a study of blood T cell repertoires in COVID-19. V dropped 0 bases and J dropped 5 bases, with 12 bases sitting between them. The germline gives CDR1 KGHDR, CDR2 SFDVKD. The CDR3 loop spans 15 amino acids. Seattle patients were enrolled while actively infected and followed longitudinally. This clonotype was obtained from a man in his late teens or twenties with COVID-19, enrolled during active disease. V and J are TRBV24-1 and TRBJ2-5, with TRBD2 as a possible D gene (5 bases). What was sequenced was peripheral blood. The CDR3 sequence is CATSDLRAPGETQYF. CDR3 in DNA: TGTGCCACCAGTGATTTGAGGGCCCCGGGGGAGACCCAGTACTTC.